The present T cell receptor (beta chain) was sequenced within a study of spatial heterogeneity in lung cancer. The CDR3 covers 14 residues. V gave up 1 base and J gave up 5 bases; unmatched junction bases: 3. Germline loops: CDR1 SGHTA, CDR2 FQGNSA. Time point of the sample: sample taken at primary tumor resection. From tumor, nontumor lung or frozen PBMC, whole RNA was taken unsorted for sequencing. Points from the study as a whole: Ubiquitous and regional expanded TCR counts correlated with ubiquitous and regional nonsynonymous mutations, respectively. Mutation counts in tumors were tracked by counts of expanded intratumoral alpha and beta TCRs.

TCR cDNA molecules were tagged individually, and each one carried a unique molecular identifier. TCRdb recomputed calls from the 5' RACE reads with MiXCR, one row per CDR3 protein. Among 9,400 or so distinct CDR3 sequences listed, 8.7% were seen once. This clonotype came up many times. Its antigen remains unidentified. The chain carries TRBV7-2 and TRBJ2-5, with TRBD2 matching over 8 bases. Sequenced material: lung tumor tissue, taken at surgery. The source is a female donor with early-stage non-small cell lung cancer. The CDR3 DNA sequence: TGTGCCAGCAGCTTAGGTAGCGGGGTGGAGACCCAGTACTTC. It codes for CASSLGSGVETQYF.